Listed here are 18 T cell receptor beta chains from one sample, sequenced in a study of T cell responses to AZD1222 COVID-19 vaccine (dated by TCRdb to about 2021). Sample time point, as interpreted from the label and publication: about 28 days (+/-7) after the second vaccine dose. Receptors were amplified or captured by the immunoSEQ multiplex PCR assay. TCRdb's version of the immuneACCESS table is confined to in-frame rearrangements and falls short of the full clone set. An unresolved V gene accounts for under half of the shortfall where checked; the remainder is of unknown origin. In all, the sample holds around 170,000 clones, and approximately 91% of those were seen once. The ten largest clones represent about 2.1% of the sample. The sequencing used peripheral blood, collected 28 days after the second AZD1222 dose. The receptor set was obtained from an adult who received the AZD1222 COVID-19 vaccine.

V gene TRBV6-5 combines with J gene TRBJ1-1, with D uncertain. V lost 6 bases and J lost 1, with 12 bases in between. This CDR3 has 14 amino acids. In germline, CDR1 is MNHEY, CDR2 SVGAGI. The DNA for the CDR3 is TGTGCCAGCAGATCGAGTGTTAGGAACACTGAAGCTTTCTTT. Its protein is CASRSSVRNTEAFF.

The chain employs TRBV4-2 and TRBJ2-1, with TRBD1 matching over 8 bases. The length of the CDR3 is 16 residues. V was pared by 1 base and J by 9 bases, with 11 bases of the junction left unmatched. Germline V gives CDR1 LGHNA, CDR2 YNFKEQ. This chain's CDR3 is CASSQGGDRSLGEQFF. The CDR3 DNA reads as TGTGCCAGCAGCCAAGGGGGGGACAGGAGTCTCGGTGAGCAGTTCTTC.

The chain uses TRBV18 and TRBJ2-6; a possible D gene is TRBD2 (5 bases). The CDR3 contains 16 residues. CDR1 and CDR2 from the germline V gene are KGHSH and LQKENI. V dropped 0 bases and J dropped 4 bases, with 10 bases sitting between them. Written as DNA, the CDR3 is TGTGCCAGCTCACCACCGGGAGTCAACGGGGCCAACGTCCTGACTTTC. This sequence encodes CASSPPGVNGANVLTF.

The rearrangement uses TRBV6-5 and TRBJ2-7; D perhaps matches TRBD2 (7 bases). Germline-derived CDR1 and CDR2 are MNHEY and SVGAGI. The germline V and J ends were trimmed by 0 bases and 3 bases, with 12 bases remaining between them. This CDR3 is built from 15 residues. The DNA for the CDR3 is TGTGCCAGCAGTTACTCGGGGGGGGCTGTCTACGAGCAGTACTTC. This gives the protein CASSYSGGAVYEQYF.

In its sample, this clone was seen once. This chain joins TRBV28 and TRBJ1-5; D might be TRBD1 (5 bases). The V gene lost 5 bases and the J gene lost 5 bases, with 7 bases spanning the gap. Germline V CDR1 and CDR2: MDHEN, SYDVKM. CDR3 size: 12 residues. CDR3 residues: CASSSRDQPQHF. The CDR3 DNA reads as TGTGCCAGCAGTAGCAGGGATCAGCCCCAGCATTTT.

This clone was seen just once. This rearrangement joins TRBV10-2 to TRBJ1-6, with D hard to call. Germline assignment: CDR1 WSHSY and CDR2 SAAADI. Trimming removed 7 bases at V and 0 bases at J, with 19 bases between. CDR3 length: 18 residues. The CDR3 is CASTDETLRGSYNSPLHF. In nucleotides, the CDR3 is TGCGCCAGCACCGACGAGACACTTCGAGGCTCCTATAATTCACCCCTCCACTTT.

This sequence joins TRBV19 and TRBJ2-5, with 9 bases lining up with TRBD1. The CDR3 spans 14 residues. CDR1 is LNHDA, CDR2 SQIVND, per germline (reference sequence). Trimming removed 4 bases from V and 6 bases from J; junction bases left unmatched: 6. As DNA, the CDR3 is TGTGCCAGTAGTAACTTACAGGGGGCAAAGACCCAGTACTTC. As protein: CASSNLQGAKTQYF.

This clone appeared a single time. The chain recombines TRBV13 with TRBJ1-3; the match to TRBD1 covers 9 bases. The V gene end was trimmed by 4 bases and the J gene end by 8 bases; junction bases not matched to a gene: 9. The CDR3 has 15 amino acids. CDR1 and CDR2 (germline): PRHDT, FYEKMQ (reference sequence). The CDR3 region has the DNA TGTGCCAGCAGCTCCCGGGACAGGGTAGTAGACACCATATATTTT. Its translation: CASSSRDRVVDTIYF.

The chain uses TRBV28 and TRBJ1-1; a possible D gene is TRBD1 (6 bases). The CDR3 consists of 14 residues. Looked up from germline, CDR1 is MDHEN and CDR2 is SYDVKM. Between the trimmed V and J ends, which lost 2 bases and 11 bases, there was a span of 18 bases. CDR3 region: CASSLLLRGVGAFF. The DNA of the CDR3 is TGTGCCAGCAGTTTACTGCTTAGGGGGGTAGGCGCTTTCTTT.

The genes are TRBV5-1 and TRBJ1-1; D is perhaps TRBD1 (6 bases). Trimming removed 6 bases from V and 1 base from J, with 13 bases in between. The germline V gene has CDR1 SGHRS and CDR2 YFSETQ. This CDR3 comprises 14 residues. CDR3 sequence reads: CASTDSQKNTEAFF. In DNA form, the CDR3 reads TGCGCCAGCACGGACAGTCAGAAGAACACTGAAGCTTTCTTT.

V usage is TRBV5-1 and J usage is TRBJ1-2; tentative D call: TRBD1 (6 bases). Germline V lookup: CDR1 SGHRS, CDR2 YFSETQ. This CDR3 has 15 residues. Between the trimmed V and J ends, which lost 4 bases and 7 bases, there was a span of 20 bases. The chain's CDR3 is CASSPDTLSGAGYTF. The CDR3, as DNA: TGCGCCAGCAGCCCAGACACGCTGTCAGGGGCTGGCTACACCTTC.

The chain is built from TRBV19 and TRBJ2-3; 10 bases map to TRBD1. There are 16 residues in the CDR3. Germline CDR1 is LNHDA and CDR2 is SQIVND (reference sequence). The junction had 7 bases not matched to a gene; V was cut back by 5 bases and J by 2 bases. The CDR3 loop is CASSPRDRGLTDTQYF. DNA for the CDR3: TGTGCCAGTAGTCCCCGGGACAGGGGACTCACAGATACGCAGTATTTT.

The chain carries TRBV6-4 and TRBJ1-6, with 8 bases identical to TRBD1. Germline V gene lookup returns CDR1 MRHNA and CDR2 SNTAGT. There are 14 residues in the CDR3. The trim removed 4 bases at V and 10 bases at J, leaving 6 bases unmatched. This chain's CDR3 is CASSATGVGSPLHF. In DNA form, the CDR3 reads TGTGCCAGCAGTGCGACAGGGGTTGGATCACCCCTCCACTTT.

The chain has TRBV19 and TRBJ2-7; 8 nucleotides align to TRBD2. The CDR3 extends over 18 amino acids. CDR1 and CDR2 from the germline V gene are LNHDA and SQIVND (reference sequence). V was pared by 8 bases and J by 0 bases, with 18 bases of the junction left unmatched. This chain's CDR3 is CASRRVGTSGGSSYEQYF. The CDR3 region has the DNA TGTGCCAGTCGGCGGGTGGGCACTAGCGGAGGAAGCTCCTACGAGCAGTACTTC.

The chain couples TRBV6-5 to TRBJ2-6; D tentatively reads TRBD1 or TRBD2 (5 bases each). The CDR3 runs to 14 residues. Germline lookup yields CDR1 MNHEY and CDR2 SVGAGI. V was cut by 11 bases and J by 4 bases, with 15 bases left in between. The CDR3 nucleotides read TGTGCCTTGACCCGGGGCCCAGGGGCCAACGTCCTGACTTTC. This encodes CALTRGPGANVLTF.

The V call is TRBV6-2 or TRBV6-3, the J call TRBJ2-1; unclear D gene. V was clipped by 2 bases and J by 6 bases, with 8 bases between them. Germline CDR1 and CDR2: MNHEY and SVGEGT. The CDR3 is 13 amino acids. The CDR3 nucleotides are TGTGCCAGCAGTTACGTGGCGAGCAATGAGCAGTTCTTC. Translated, it gives CASSYVASNEQFF.

V and J are TRBV3-1 (or the pseudogene TRBV3-2) and TRBJ1-6; 8 nucleotides align to TRBD1. V lost 4 bases and J lost 13; bases outside the gene matches: 18. Germline assignment: CDR1 LGHDT and CDR2 YNNKEL (reference sequence). The CDR3 has 17 amino acids. CDR3 residues: CASSLGQALSGYAPLHF. CDR3 bases: TGTGCCAGCAGCCTGGGACAGGCGCTATCCGGATATGCGCCCCTCCACTTT.

V and J are TRBV28 and TRBJ1-4; 7 nucleotides match TRBD1. Germline V gene lookup returns CDR1 MDHEN and CDR2 SYDVKM. The CDR3 consists of 14 residues. The ends lost 6 bases at V and 7 bases at J; junction bases unmatched: 8. The CDR3 bases are TGTGCCAGCAGAAGATACGGGACAGTTGAAAAACTGTTTTTT. Its translation: CASRRYGTVEKLFF.